The present T cell receptor beta chain was sequenced within a study of patients and donors after allogeneic stem cell transplantation. From the RT-PCR reads, TCRdb called clonotypes with MiXCR, one entry per CDR3 protein. Of about a million distinct CDR3 sequences in the sample, 18% are singletons; the top ten hold 6%. This clonotype has more than one count but fewer than ten. CDR1 and CDR2 (germline): DFQATT, SNEGSKA (reference sequence). The CDR3 spans 13 residues. Trimming cost V 4 bases and J 2 bases; bases outside gene matches: 5. The origin of this receptor is a human donor who was either an allogeneic HSCT recipient or a stem cell or donor lymphocyte infusion donor (not recorded which). It is not recorded whose cells these are; they may come from a transplant donor. The specimen sequenced was blood, either unsorted or a sorted T cell fraction (not recorded which). The V gene is TRBV20-1, the J gene TRBJ2-7; the match to TRBD1 covers 7 bases. The CDR3 DNA is TGCAGTGCTAACAGGGGCTTGGCCTACGAGCAGTACTTC. Translating gives CSANRGLAYEQYF.